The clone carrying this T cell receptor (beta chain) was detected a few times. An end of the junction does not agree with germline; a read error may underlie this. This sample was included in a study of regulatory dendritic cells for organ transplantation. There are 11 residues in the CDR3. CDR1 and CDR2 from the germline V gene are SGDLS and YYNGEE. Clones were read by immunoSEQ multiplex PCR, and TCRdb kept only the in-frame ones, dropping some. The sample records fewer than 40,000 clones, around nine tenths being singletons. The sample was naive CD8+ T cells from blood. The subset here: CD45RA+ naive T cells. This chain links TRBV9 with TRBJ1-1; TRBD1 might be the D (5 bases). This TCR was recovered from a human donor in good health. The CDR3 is CASSPAGGFSF. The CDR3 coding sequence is TGTGCCAGCAGCCCAGCCGGGGGGTTCTCCTTT.